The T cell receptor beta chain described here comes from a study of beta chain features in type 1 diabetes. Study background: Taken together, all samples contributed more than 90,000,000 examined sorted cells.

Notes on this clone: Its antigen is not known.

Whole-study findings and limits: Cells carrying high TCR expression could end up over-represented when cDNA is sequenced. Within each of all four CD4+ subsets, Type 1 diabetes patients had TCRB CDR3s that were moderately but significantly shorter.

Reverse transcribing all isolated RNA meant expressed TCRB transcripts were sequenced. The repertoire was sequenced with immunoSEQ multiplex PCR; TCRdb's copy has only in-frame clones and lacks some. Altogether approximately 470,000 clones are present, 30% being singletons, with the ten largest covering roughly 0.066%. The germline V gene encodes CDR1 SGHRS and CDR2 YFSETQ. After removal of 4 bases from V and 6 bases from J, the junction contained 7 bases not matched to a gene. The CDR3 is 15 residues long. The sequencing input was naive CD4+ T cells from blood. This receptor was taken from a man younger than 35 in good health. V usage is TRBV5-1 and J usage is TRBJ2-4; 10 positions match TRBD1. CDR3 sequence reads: CASSLTGGTGNIQYF. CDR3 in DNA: TGCGCCAGCAGCCTGACAGGGGGCACTGGAAACATTCAGTACTTC.